The sample holds many counts of the clone carrying this T cell receptor beta chain. Its antigen remains unknown. TCRdb itself ran the RT-PCR reads through MiXCR, one entry per CDR3 protein. Among around 190,000 distinct CDR3 sequences listed, approximately 9.2% were seen once. The sample comes from a study of response to subunit inactivated influenza vaccine. Study-level results: Researchers suggested that each seasonal influenza vaccination recruits few new T cells.

V trimming: 0 bases; J trimming: 5 bases; junction bases outside the gene matches: 7. The CDR3 contains 17 residues. Germline lookup yields CDR1 LNHNV and CDR2 YYDKDF (reference sequence). The sequenced sample was non-naive T cells sorted from PBMCs, obtained on the day of vaccination. The sequence was collected from a man aged 45-60 years who received an inactivated influenza vaccine. J is TRBJ1-6 and V is TRBV15; 7 bases line up with TRBD1. The CDR3 loop reads CATSRDTGVRDNSPLHF. In DNA, the CDR3 is TGTGCCACCAGCAGAGACACAGGGGTTCGCGATAATTCACCCCTCCACTTT.